This TCR beta chain was identified in a study of blood T cell repertoires in COVID-19. In the study overall: Acute and convalescent COVID-19 specimens originated in the United States, Italy and Spain.

This clone was counted a single time. Original processing methods: Estimation of nucleated cell counts was performed using reference gene primer amplification. TCRdb keeps only in-frame clones here, not all; method: immunoSEQ multiplex PCR. The DNA gave D and trimming, while V, J and clone size come from that table. The profile shows fewer than 450,000 clones, around 90% of them singletons. This CDR3 has 14 amino acids. With 6 bases clipped from V and 6 bases from J, the junction kept 9 bases outside the gene matches. Germline CDR1 and CDR2: SGHAT and FQNNGV. The chain joins TRBV11-2 to TRBJ1-2; 8 bases line up with TRBD1. The specimen was peripheral blood. This receptor was obtained from a woman aged 18-29 years who had recovered from COVID-19. The CDR3 protein is CASRGSRQGHGYTF. The CDR3 region has the DNA TGTGCCAGCAGAGGGTCCCGACAGGGGCATGGCTACACCTTC. Full variable domain (rest looked up from reference TRBV11-2 and TRBJ1-2): EAGVAQSPRYKIIEKRQSVAFWCNPISGHATLYWYQQILGQGPKLLIQFQNNGVVDDSQLPKDRFSAERLKGVDSTLKIQPAKLEDSAVYLCASRGSRQGHGYTFGSGTRLTVV.